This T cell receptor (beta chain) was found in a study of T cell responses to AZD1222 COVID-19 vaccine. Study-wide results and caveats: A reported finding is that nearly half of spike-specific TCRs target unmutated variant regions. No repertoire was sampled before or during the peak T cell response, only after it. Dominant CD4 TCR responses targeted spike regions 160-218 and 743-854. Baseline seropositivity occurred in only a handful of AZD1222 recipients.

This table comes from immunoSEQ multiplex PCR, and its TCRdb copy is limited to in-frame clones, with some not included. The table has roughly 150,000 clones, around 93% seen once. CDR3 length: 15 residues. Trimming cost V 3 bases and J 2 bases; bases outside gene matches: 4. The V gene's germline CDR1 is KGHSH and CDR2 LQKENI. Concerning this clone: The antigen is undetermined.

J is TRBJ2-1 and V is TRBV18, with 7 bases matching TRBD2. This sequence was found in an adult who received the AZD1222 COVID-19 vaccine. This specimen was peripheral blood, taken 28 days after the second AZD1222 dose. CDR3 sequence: CASSPLGTTYNEQFF. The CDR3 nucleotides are TGTGCCAGCTCACCTCTGGGGACTACCTACAATGAGCAGTTCTTC.